This T cell receptor beta chain was identified during a study of T cell changes during pregnancy in multiple sclerosis. Data came from immunoSEQ multiplex PCR; TCRdb stores just in-frame clones and leaves some out. The table lists 45,000 to 60,000 clones, roughly nine tenths of them singletons. The CDR3 runs to 12 residues. CDR1 and CDR2 (germline): ENHRY, SYGVKD. Trimming took 10 bases from V and 3 from J, leaving 13 bases between them. The gene calls are TRBV10-3 and TRBJ2-7, with a tentative D call TRBD1 (6 bases). This TCR derives from a female donor with multiple sclerosis, enrolled in a pregnancy study. The source was CD4+ T cells from peripheral blood mononuclear cells, collected before pregnancy. The CDR3 DNA sequence: TGTGCCACATCAAAGGGGGACTACGAGCAGTACTTC. Protein sequence: CATSKGDYEQYF.